This T cell receptor (beta chain) emerged from a study of CD8 T cells in Susac syndrome. The trim removed 6 bases at V and 6 bases at J, leaving 4 bases unmatched. This CDR3 is built from 12 residues. The count of this clonotype is one. CD8+ and CD4+ T cells circulating in blood were sequenced for TCR beta. Reverse transcription of roughly 0.5 to 1 ug RNA used random hexamers. TCRdb itself ran the immunoSEQ multiplex PCR reads through MiXCR, one entry per CDR3 protein. The sample has about 140,000 distinct CDR3 sequences, roughly 95% seen once. Sequenced: CD4+ T cells from PBMCs. This chain joins TRBV12-3 or TRBV12-4 and TRBJ2-7; TRBD2 agrees at 8 bases. The sequence derives from a human donor with multiple sclerosis. The CDR3 protein is CASRLREGEQYF. Here the CDR3 DNA reads TGTGCCAGCAGACTCCGGGAGGGCGAGCAGTACTTC.